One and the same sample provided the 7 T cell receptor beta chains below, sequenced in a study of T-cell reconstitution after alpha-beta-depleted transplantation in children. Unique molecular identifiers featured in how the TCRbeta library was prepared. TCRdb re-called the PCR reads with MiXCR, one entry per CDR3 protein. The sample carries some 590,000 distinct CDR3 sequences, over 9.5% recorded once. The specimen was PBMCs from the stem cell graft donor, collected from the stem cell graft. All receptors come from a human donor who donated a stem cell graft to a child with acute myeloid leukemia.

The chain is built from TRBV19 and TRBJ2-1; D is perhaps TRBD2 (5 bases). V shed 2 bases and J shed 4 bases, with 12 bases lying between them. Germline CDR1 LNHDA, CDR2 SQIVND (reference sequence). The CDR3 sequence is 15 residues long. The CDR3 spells CASSISGVFYNEQFF. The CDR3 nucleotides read TGTGCCAGTAGTATATCCGGGGTATTTTACAATGAGCAGTTCTTC.

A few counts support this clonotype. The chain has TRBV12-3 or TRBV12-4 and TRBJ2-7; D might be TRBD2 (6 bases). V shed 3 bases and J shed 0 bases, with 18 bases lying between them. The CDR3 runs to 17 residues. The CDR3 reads CASSFAPPGLASYEQYF. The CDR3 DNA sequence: TGTGCCAGCAGTTTTGCCCCTCCGGGACTTGCCTCCTACGAGCAGTACTTC.

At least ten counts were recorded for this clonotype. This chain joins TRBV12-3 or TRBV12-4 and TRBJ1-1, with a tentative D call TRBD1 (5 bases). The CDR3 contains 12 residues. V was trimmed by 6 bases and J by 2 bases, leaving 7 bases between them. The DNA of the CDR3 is TGTGCCAGCAGCCGGGACAACACTGAAGCTTTCTTT. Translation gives CASSRDNTEAFF.

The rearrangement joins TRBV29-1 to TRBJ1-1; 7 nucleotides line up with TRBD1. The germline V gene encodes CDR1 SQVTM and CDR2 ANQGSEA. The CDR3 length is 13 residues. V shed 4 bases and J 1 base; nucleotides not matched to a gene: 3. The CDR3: CSVAGTANTEAFF. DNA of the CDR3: TGCAGCGTTGCCGGGACAGCGAACACTGAAGCTTTCTTT.

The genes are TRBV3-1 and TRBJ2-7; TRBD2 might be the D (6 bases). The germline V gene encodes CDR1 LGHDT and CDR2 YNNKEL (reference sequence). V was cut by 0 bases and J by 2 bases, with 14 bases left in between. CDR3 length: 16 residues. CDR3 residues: CASSQDGGGVTYEQYF. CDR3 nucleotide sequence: TGTGCCAGCAGCCAAGACGGCGGCGGGGTCACCTACGAGCAGTACTTC.

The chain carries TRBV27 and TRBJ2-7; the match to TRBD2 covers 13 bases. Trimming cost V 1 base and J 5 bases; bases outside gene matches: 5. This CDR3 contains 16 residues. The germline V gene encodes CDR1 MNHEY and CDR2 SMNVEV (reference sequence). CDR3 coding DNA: TGTGCCAGCAGTTTATTACTAGCGGGAGGGCCAAACGAGCAGTACTTC. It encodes CASSLLLAGGPNEQYF.

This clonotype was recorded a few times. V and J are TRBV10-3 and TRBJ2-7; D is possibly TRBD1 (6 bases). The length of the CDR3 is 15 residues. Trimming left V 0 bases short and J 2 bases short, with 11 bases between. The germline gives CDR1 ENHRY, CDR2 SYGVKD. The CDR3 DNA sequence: TGTGCCATCAGTGAGTCCGCAGGGGAGCCCTACGAGCAGTACTTC. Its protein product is CAISESAGEPYEQYF.